A selection of T cell receptor beta chains follows, all from one sample in a study of OX40 agonist ivuxolimab in advanced cancers. The table came from immunoSEQ multiplex PCR; TCRdb's copy has only in-frame clones and leaves some out. The table shows 50,000 to 65,000 clones, with about 89% occurring only once. Sequenced material: CD4+ or CD8+ T cells sorted from blood, taken in a trial of the OX40 agonist ivuxolimab. The receptors stem from an adult with an advanced solid tumor such as melanoma, head and neck, liver or kidney cancer. CDR3s include the opening cysteine and the closing phenylalanine or tryptophan. A D gene is named only where the DNA matches it firmly. Size is stated for part of the rows, as once, few or many counts, or as a class when the clone is expanded.

TRBV15,-,TRBD1,TRBJ2-7,TGTGCCACCAGCAGGGACAGGGGGTACGAGCAGTACTTC,CATSRDRGYEQYF
TRBV19,-,TRBD1,TRBJ1-1,TGTGCCAGTACCATGGGACAGGGTGGTACTGAAGCTTTCTTT,CASTMGQGGTEAFF
TRBV5-8,-,-,TRBJ1-3,TGTGCCAGCAGCTTAGGTCTGGGAACGGGAAACACCATATATTTT,CASSLGLGTGNTIYF
TRBV19,-,TRBD2,TRBJ2-3,TGTGCCAGTAGTATTGGGGGAGGGGCGGGCTCAAGACTTAGCACAGATACGCAGTATTTT,CASSIGGGAGSRLSTDTQYF
TRBV6-1,-,TRBD1,TRBJ1-2,TGTGCCAGCAGTGAACACGACAGGGGGTATGGCTACACCTTC,CASSEHDRGYGYTF
TRBV27,-,-,TRBJ1-1,TGTGCCAGCAGTCCACGAGGGACGGGAAGTGAAGCTTTCTTT,CASSPRGTGSEAFF
TRBV7-3,-,-,TRBJ2-3,TGTGCCAGCAGCTCGACCAGCACAGATACGCAGTATTTT,CASSSTSTDTQYF
TRBV28,-,TRBD2,TRBJ2-3,TGTGCCAGCAGTCTTAGCGGGGGGGCGGTCCCGGATACGCAGTATTTT,CASSLSGGAVPDTQYF
TRBV27,once,-,TRBJ1-1,TGTGCCAGCAGCAAGTCTGGGCAACACACTGAAGCTTTCTTT,CASSKSGQHTEAFF
TRBV5-8,-,-,TRBJ1-5,TGTGCCAGCAGCTTAACTACACAGCCCCAGCATTTT,CASSLTTQPQHF
TRBV28,few,-,TRBJ1-1,TGTGCCAGCAGTTTACAGCCCGGGGGAACTGAAGCTTTCTTT,CASSLQPGGTEAFF
TRBV7-6,-,-,TRBJ1-1,TGTGCCAGCAGCCCGGACGGGAACAGGGAAGCTTTCTTT,CASSPDGNREAFF
TRBV2,-,-,TRBJ2-7,TGTGCCAGCCTGGCGCGCGAGCAGTACTTC,CASLAREQYF
TRBV7-9,-,-,TRBJ2-3,TGTGCCAGCAGCTTCGGGGGGCCCCCAGATACGCAGTATTTT,CASSFGGPPDTQYF
TRBV28,-,TRBD1,TRBJ2-3,TGTGCCAGCAGTACAGGACAGGGGGCAAGCACAGATACGCAGTATTTT,CASSTGQGASTDTQYF
TRBV5-1,-,TRBD1,TRBJ2-2,TGCGCCAGCAGCTGGGGGACAGTGAACACCGGGGAGCTGTTTTTT,CASSWGTVNTGELFF
TRBV18,-,TRBD1,TRBJ1-3,TGTGCCAGCTCACCACGAGGCCTATTACAGGGGTTGTCTGGAAACACCATATATTTT,CASSPRGLLQGLSGNTIYF
TRBV7-3,-,-,TRBJ2-6,TGTGCCAGCAGAGGCTCTGGGGCCAACGTCCTGACTTTC,CASRGSGANVLTF
TRBV29-1,-,-,TRBJ2-1,TGCAGCGTTTACACAGGGTTCCTAGGGCAGTTCTTC,CSVYTGFLGQFF
TRBV4-1,-,-,TRBJ2-5,TGCGCCAGCAGCCAAGACTTCCCGGGACGGGAGACCCAGTACTTC,CASSQDFPGRETQYF
TRBV27,few,-,TRBJ1-5,TGTGCCAGCAGCAGGGGAGGAGGTCAGCCCCAGCATTTT,CASSRGGGQPQHF
TRBV27,-,-,TRBJ1-4,TGTGCCAGCAGTTCCCAGGGGCTAACTAATGAAAAACTGTTTTTT,CASSSQGLTNEKLFF
TRBV7-2,-,-,TRBJ1-2,TGTGCCAGCAGCTTCGACAACTATGGCTACACCTTC,CASSFDNYGYTF
TRBV5-6,-,-,TRBJ1-4,TGTGCCAGCAGCCCAAAGGGAGAAGAGGATGAAAAACTGTTTTTT,CASSPKGEEDEKLFF
TRBV18,once,TRBD2,TRBJ2-5,TGTGCCAGCTCACCGAGACTAGCGGGAGGCGAGACCCAGTACTTC,CASSPRLAGGETQYF
TRBV7-6,-,TRBD1,TRBJ1-2,TGTGCCAGCAGCCTAACCCAGGGGGCCGGCTACACCTTC,CASSLTQGAGYTF
TRBV6-6,once,-,TRBJ2-7,TGTGCCAGCAAGTCCAGCGCCGGGACGGTCTCCTACGAGCAGTACTTC,CASKSSAGTVSYEQYF
TRBV7-7,-,-,TRBJ2-5,TGTGCTAGCAGCTTAGGAGGGGGACAGCGAGAGACCCAGTACTTC,CASSLGGGQRETQYF
TRBV29-1,-,-,TRBJ2-3,TGCAGCGTTGCGGCTAGCGGCACAGATACGCAGTATTTT,CSVAASGTDTQYF
TRBV5-6,-,TRBD1,TRBJ1-1,TGTGCCAGCGGGCCGACAGGGTCCGGGGGCACTGAAGCTTTCTTT,CASGPTGSGGTEAFF
TRBV2,-,-,TRBJ1-2,TGTGCCAGCAGTGAGGAAGGGGGATACTATGGCTACACCTTC,CASSEEGGYYGYTF
TRBV7-8,-,TRBD2,TRBJ2-5,TGTGCCAGCAGCTTAGGGGGAGGGGAGACCCAGTACTTC,CASSLGGGETQYF
TRBV2,-,TRBD1,TRBJ2-7,TGTGCCAGCAGTGATCGGGACAGGGTCTACGAGCAGTACTTC,CASSDRDRVYEQYF
TRBV7-3,-,TRBD2,TRBJ2-1,TGTGCCAGCAGCTTAAGACCTAGCGGGGGGGTTAATGAGCAGTTCTTC,CASSLRPSGGVNEQFF
TRBV6-5,once,-,TRBJ2-7,TGTGCCAGCAGTTACTCGTGGAGGGGAGGTGAGCAGTACTTC,CASSYSWRGGEQYF
TRBV6-5,-,-,TRBJ1-5,TGTGCCAGCAGTTACTCGATCGACAGCTATCAGCCCCAGCATTTT,CASSYSIDSYQPQHF
TRBV5-1,-,TRBD1,TRBJ2-5,TGCGCCAGCAGCATCGGGACAGGGGAGACCCAGTACTTC,CASSIGTGETQYF
TRBV30,once,-,TRBJ1-6,TGTGCCTGGAGCGAAGGGAGTCCACCCCTCCACTTT,CAWSEGSPPLHF
TRBV6-1,-,-,TRBJ1-1,TGTGCCAGCAGCCTACAGGGACCCACGAACACTGAAGCTTTCTTT,CASSLQGPTNTEAFF
TRBV19,-,TRBD1,TRBJ1-6,TGTGCCAGTAGTATTTTGGACCACAGGGGTAATTCACCCCTCCACTTT,CASSILDHRGNSPLHF
TRBV28,-,-,TRBJ2-1,TGTGCCAGCAGCGACGGGAATGAGCAGTTCTTC,CASSDGNEQFF
TRBV27,-,-,TRBJ1-1,TGTGCCAGCAGTTTCGGGGGACTGAACACTGAAGCTTTCTTT,CASSFGGLNTEAFF
TRBV5-1,-,-,TRBJ1-3,TGCGCCAGCAGCTTGGGGGAGACTGGAAACACCATATATTTT,CASSLGETGNTIYF
TRBV15,-,-,TRBJ1-3,TGTGCCGCGCAACAGGGTCTCGGAAACACCATATATTTT,CAAQQGLGNTIYF
TRBV14,once,TRBD2,TRBJ2-1,TGTGCCAGCAGTCTGACTAGCGGAACCTACAATGAGCAGTTCTTC,CASSLTSGTYNEQFF
TRBV19,once,-,TRBJ1-1,TGTGCCAGTAGATTATTCCCCTGGGGGGGGGAGAACACTGAAGCTTTCTTT,CASRLFPWGGENTEAFF
TRBV7-6,-,TRBD1,TRBJ1-1,TGTGCCAGCAGCTTGACAGGGGAAGTCACTGAAGCTTTCTTT,CASSLTGEVTEAFF
TRBV18,-,-,TRBJ2-7,TGTGCCAGCTCGCTCCGGGACACCTACGAGCAGTACTTC,CASSLRDTYEQYF
TRBV10-3,-,-,TRBJ2-3,TGTGCCATCAGTGGGACAGCGAATTCGGGAGATACGCAGTATTTT,CAISGTANSGDTQYF
TRBV4-2,-,-,TRBJ2-2,TGTGCCAGCAGCCAAGAGGCCAACACCGGGGAGCTGTTTTTT,CASSQEANTGELFF